This T cell receptor beta chain is drawn from a study of blood T cell repertoires in COVID-19. Study in general: The United States, Italy and Spain supplied acute and convalescent COVID-19 samples. Nucleic acid was either cDNA or gDNA, and it came from T cells, B-cell-depleted T cells, or PBMCs.

Study processing details: Estimates of nucleated cell counts were drawn from the amplification of reference gene primers. Sequenced by immunoSEQ multiplex PCR; TCRdb stores in-frame clones only, minus some. The V and J calls and the clone size are those of that table, but D and trimming were determined from the DNA. In the table there are just under 60,000 clones, around 82% of which are singletons. This clone has just a few counts. Trimming pared 3 bases from V and 4 bases from J, leaving 10 bases between. Germline CDR1 is KGHSH and CDR2 is LQKENI. The CDR3 has 14 amino acids. Recruited during active infection, patients (from Seattle) were subsequently followed longitudinally.

The chain carries TRBV18 and TRBJ1-5; D is undetermined. The sample consisted of peripheral blood. This clonotype was sampled from a man aged 80 or over with COVID-19, enrolled during active disease. CDR3 in amino acids: CASSPRGGNQPQHF. CDR3 bases: TGTGCCAGCTCACCCCGGGGAGGTAATCAGCCCCAGCATTTT.